This entry lists 22 T cell receptor beta chains sequenced from one sample in a study of technical replicates of blood from several donors. TCRdb keeps only in-frame clones here, not all; method: immunoSEQ multiplex PCR. The data contain tens of thousands of clones, 90% to 95% of them singletons. Specimen: T cells isolated from PBMCs. These receptors all stem from a human donor in good health.

V is TRBV12-5 and J is TRBJ1-5; D is unresolved. CDR1 is LGHNT and CDR2 is FRNRAP in the germline V gene. This CDR3 has 14 amino acids. The V and J ends lost 6 bases and 3 bases respectively, with 12 bases between them. CDR3 loop: CASGGSGSNQPQHF. DNA of the CDR3: TGTGCTAGTGGGGGTTCAGGTTCCAATCAGCCCCAGCATTTT.

This rearrangement joins TRBV27 to TRBJ2-3, with 13 bases fitting TRBD2. This CDR3 is 14 amino acids long. CDR1 is MNHEY, CDR2 SMNVEV, per germline (reference sequence). Unmatched junction bases numbered 2, after V lost 5 bases and J lost 6 bases. The DNA for the CDR3 is TGTGCCAGCAGTACTAGCGGGAGGGTTGATACGCAGTATTTT. It is translated as CASSTSGRVDTQYF.

J is TRBJ1-1 and V is TRBV25-1; D is possibly TRBD1 (5 bases). Trimming shortened V by 4 bases and J by 8 bases, and 17 bases separated the two germline ends. The germline gives CDR1 MGHDK, CDR2 SYGVNS. CDR3 length: 14 amino acids. In DNA form, the CDR3 reads TGTGCCAGCAGTGCTCACAGGAGTACTAACGAAGCTTTCTTT. This encodes CASSAHRSTNEAFF.

The count of this clone is one. V and J are TRBV18 and TRBJ2-1; the D gene is possibly TRBD2 (6 bases). The CDR3 consists of 15 residues. V was clipped by 3 bases and J by 0 bases, with 9 bases between them. The V gene's germline CDR1 is KGHSH and CDR2 LQKENI. CDR3 sequence: CASSPAGISYNEQFF. For the CDR3, the DNA is TGTGCCAGCTCACCCGCGGGAATCTCCTACAATGAGCAGTTCTTC.

V usage is TRBV19 and J usage is TRBJ1-5; tentative D call: TRBD1 (5 bases). CDR1 is LNHDA and CDR2 is SQIVND in the germline V gene (reference sequence). V lost 6 bases, J lost 6 bases, and 27 bases lay in between. The CDR3 is made up of 18 amino acids. CDR3 region: CASRNERAAGLSGQPQHF. The CDR3 DNA follows: TGTGCCAGTAGAAACGAGCGGGCCGCAGGGTTATCTGGTCAGCCCCAGCATTTT. The full variable domain, completed using reference TRBV19 and TRBJ1-5, is DGGITQSPKYLFRKEGQNVTLSCEQNLNHDAMYWYRQDPGQGLRLIYYSQIVNDFQKGDIAEGYSVSREKKESFPLTVTSAQKNPTAFYLCASRNERAAGLSGQPQHFGDGTRLSIL.

This clone was counted once. This chain joins TRBV30 and TRBJ2-3, with 8 positions matching TRBD2. The length of the CDR3 is 17 residues. Germline assignment: CDR1 GTSNPN and CDR2 SVGIG (reference sequence). Trimming cost V 4 bases and J 3 bases; bases outside gene matches: 15. CDR3 sequence (DNA): TGTGCCTGGACTACCGGGACTAGTATTAGGGCAACAGATACGCAGTATTTT. Its protein product is CAWTTGTSIRATDTQYF. The variable domain in full, with the rest retrieved from reference TRBV30 and TRBJ2-3, is SQTIHQWPATLVQPVGSPLSLECTVEGTSNPNLYWYRQAAGRGLQLLFYSVGIGQISSEVPQNLSASRPQDRQFILSSKKLLLSDSGFYLCAWTTGTSIRATDTQYFGPGTRLTVL.

The rearrangement joins TRBV29-1 to TRBJ2-7, with D possibly TRBD2 on 5 matching bases. Germline CDR1 reads SQVTM; CDR2 reads ANQGSEA. Trimming removed 0 bases at V and 2 bases at J, with 11 bases between. This CDR3 is built from 14 residues. As DNA, the CDR3 is TGCAGCGTTGAAGATGGCGAGGGAACCTACGAGCAGTACTTC. Its protein is CSVEDGEGTYEQYF.

With respect to this clone: Other DNA variants within this sample encode the same CDR3. The CDR3 bases are TGTGCCAGCAGCCCCCGGGACAGGTCAGGCTACACCTTC. Translating gives CASSPRDRSGYTF. The J gene is TRBJ1-2, the V gene TRBV6-5, with 8 bases that match TRBD1. The CDR3 runs to 13 residues. Trimming took 6 bases from V and 8 from J; bases not matched to a gene: 8. Germline V gene data show CDR1 as MNHEY and CDR2 as SVGAGI.

The chain is built from TRBV6-1 and TRBJ1-1, with D possibly matching TRBD1 (5 bases). V lost 4 bases and J lost 1, with 16 bases in between. CDR3 size: 16 residues. In germline, CDR1 is MNHNS, CDR2 SASEGT. The CDR3 region is CASSVSSVGANTEAFF. The DNA of the CDR3 is TGTGCCAGCAGTGTTTCATCGGTTGGGGCGAACACTGAAGCTTTCTTT.

V and J are TRBV7-6 and TRBJ2-2; the match to TRBD2 covers 9 bases. The CDR3 is 18 residues long. V shed 2 bases, J shed 6 bases, and the junction held 13 bases outside the gene matches. From germline, CDR1 is SGHVS and CDR2 FNYEAQ. The CDR3 nucleotides read TGTGCCAGCAGCTTACTCTGGCGGGGGGGCGAATGGTCCGGGGAGCTGTTTTTT. It codes for CASSLLWRGGEWSGELFF.

CDR3 coding DNA: TGTGCCAGCAGCCAATCATCCCCAGCGGGGGTGTTCACAGATACGCAGTATTTT. As protein: CASSQSSPAGVFTDTQYF. The rearrangement joins TRBV4-2 to TRBJ2-3, with 8 bases identical to TRBD2. The CDR3 totals 18 residues. Looked up from germline, CDR1 is LGHNA and CDR2 is YNFKEQ. The V segment lost 2 bases and the J segment 2 bases; nucleotides outside the gene matches: 12.

This chain links TRBV28 with TRBJ2-3, with TRBD1 matching 7 bases. V trimming: 6 bases; J trimming: 5 bases; junction bases outside the gene matches: 5. The CDR3 sequence is 13 residues long. CDR1 MDHEN and CDR2 SYDVKM come from the germline V gene. CDR3 DNA sequence: TGTGCCAGCAGCTCGAGACAGGGAGATACGCAGTATTTT. It yields the protein CASSSRQGDTQYF.

The chain links TRBV28 to TRBJ2-7, with TRBD2 as a possible D gene (5 bases). This CDR3 comprises 14 residues. From germline, CDR1 is MDHEN and CDR2 SYDVKM. V gave up 0 bases and J gave up 0 bases, with 6 bases separating them. The CDR3 sequence is CASSLWGSSYEQYF. CDR3 DNA: TGTGCCAGCAGTTTATGGGGGAGCTCCTACGAGCAGTACTTC.

This clone was picked up a small number of times. Here the CDR3 reads CASSQTRGTEAFF. The CDR3 bases are TGTGCCAGCAGCCAGACCCGGGGGACTGAAGCTTTCTTT. V usage is TRBV14 and J usage is TRBJ1-1; maybe TRBD1 (5 bases). The CDR3 has 13 residues. V was cut by 3 bases and J by 5 bases, with 10 bases left in between. CDR1 is SGHDN and CDR2 is FVKESK in the germline V gene.

The rearrangement uses TRBV27 and TRBJ2-5; D is perhaps TRBD1 (6 bases). CDR3 size: 14 residues. In germline, CDR1 is MNHEY, CDR2 SMNVEV (reference sequence). V gave up 3 bases and J gave up 2 bases, with 10 bases separating them. The CDR3 here is CASSFQDRQETQYF. The CDR3 DNA sequence: TGTGCCAGCAGTTTCCAGGACAGACAAGAGACCCAGTACTTC.

The rearrangement links TRBV6-5 to TRBJ1-1, with a tentative D call TRBD1 (5 bases). The V end was cut by 5 bases, the J end by 1 base, with 5 bases between. CDR1 MNHEY and CDR2 SVGAGI come from the germline V gene. There are 12 residues in the CDR3. This chain's CDR3 is CASSQGNTEAFF. The CDR3 DNA sequence: TGTGCCAGCAGTCAGGGGAACACTGAAGCTTTCTTT.

This chain uses TRBV7-9 with TRBJ2-7; no clear D gene. CDR3 size: 14 residues. V lost 1 base to trimming and J lost 2 bases, with 9 bases between them. CDR1 is SEHNR, CDR2 FQNEAQ, per germline (reference sequence). Here the CDR3 reads CASSLGSDTYEQYF. The CDR3 DNA reads as TGTGCCAGCAGCTTAGGTTCAGATACCTACGAGCAGTACTTC.

This rearrangement joins TRBV25-1 to TRBJ1-2; D possibly corresponds to TRBD1 (5 bases). This CDR3 has 13 amino acids. Germline V CDR1 and CDR2: MGHDK, SYGVNS. V was shortened by 6 bases and J by 6 bases, with 14 bases between the two germline ends. CDR3 sequence (DNA): TGTGCCAGCAGCCCAGGGAGGATGGATGGCTACACCTTC. Amino acid sequence: CASSPGRMDGYTF.

V and J are TRBV28 and TRBJ2-2; no clear D gene. Trimming pared 4 bases from V and 7 bases from J, leaving 13 bases between. The V gene's germline CDR1 is MDHEN and CDR2 SYDVKM. This CDR3 region has 14 residues. The CDR3 DNA follows: TGTGCCAGCAGTTGGGCCACCCTGCGCGGGGAGCTGTTTTTT. Translated: CASSWATLRGELFF.

The rearrangement links TRBV5-1 to TRBJ2-3, with D possibly matching TRBD2 (5 bases). The CDR3 loop spans 17 amino acids. V was pared by 3 bases and J by 1 base, with 18 bases between. Germline loops: CDR1 SGHRS, CDR2 YFSETQ. For the CDR3, the DNA is TGCGCCAGCAGCTCAGCGGCGGGTGGTTCGGGCACAGATACGCAGTATTTT. Amino acids: CASSSAAGGSGTDTQYF.

The chain combines TRBV7-3 with TRBJ2-1; 15 positions agree with TRBD2. The CDR3 sequence is 16 residues long. With 2 bases clipped from V and 8 bases from J, the junction kept 4 bases outside the gene matches. Germline CDR1 SGHTA, CDR2 FQGTGA. Here the CDR3 reads CASSLGTSGGTDEQFF. The CDR3 region has the DNA TGTGCCAGCAGCTTAGGGACTAGCGGGGGGACTGATGAGCAGTTCTTC.

This rearrangement joins TRBV28 to TRBJ2-7, with 8 bases lining up with TRBD1. This CDR3 has 15 amino acids. V was pared by 7 bases and J by 7 bases, with 15 bases of the junction left unmatched. CDR1 MDHEN and CDR2 SYDVKM come from the germline V gene. DNA of the CDR3: TGTGCCAGCATGAAAGCCGACAGGGGTTTTTGGGAGCAGTACTTC. It yields the protein CASMKADRGFWEQYF.